This TCR beta chain was profiled in a study of T-cell reconstitution after alpha-beta-depleted transplantation in children. Between the trimmed V and J ends, which lost 4 bases and 0 bases, there was a span of 16 bases. The CDR3 consists of 16 residues. Germline CDR1 is SGHVS and CDR2 is FQNEAQ. Construction of the TCRbeta library involved unique molecular identifiers. MiXCR, applied by TCRdb to the PCR reads, yields one record per CDR3 protein. The top ten hold roughly 6% of the sample, which has a few hundred thousand distinct CDR3 sequences, around 9.9% seen once. The J gene is TRBJ2-7, the V gene TRBV7-8, with D perhaps matching TRBD1 (5 bases). The sequencing used PBMCs from the stem cell graft donor, collected from the stem cell graft. The sequence derives from a human donor who donated a stem cell graft to a child with acute myeloid leukemia. Here the CDR3 reads CASSYWVGAFSYEQYF. The CDR3 coding sequence is TGTGCCAGCAGCTATTGGGTAGGGGCCTTCTCCTACGAGCAGTACTTC. Full variable domain (rest looked up from reference TRBV7-8 and TRBJ2-7): GAGVSQSPRYKVAKRGQDVALRCDPISGHVSLFWYQQALGQGPEFLTYFQNEAQLDKSGLPSDRFFAERPEGSVSTLKIQRTQQEDSAVYLCASSYWVGAFSYEQYFGPGTRLTVT.